The clone carrying this TCR beta chain occurred a few times. This specimen belongs to a study of blood T cell repertoires in COVID-19. Study details: Whether acute or convalescent, the COVID-19 samples came from the United States, Italy and Spain.

Authors' analysis steps: Estimates of nucleated cell counts were drawn from the amplification of reference gene primers. Using immunoSEQ multiplex PCR, the repertoire was profiled, and TCRdb retains in-frame clones only, with some absent. D and trimming were read from the DNA, whereas the V and J calls and clone size are those reported in that table. Seen here are more than 200,000 clones, 80% to 90% observed once, and the top ten hold under 5.5%. This receptor was obtained from a man aged 55 to 69 with acute or convalescent COVID-19. The sequenced sample consisted of peripheral blood.

The CDR3 coding sequence is TGTGCCAGCAGTTCACAGGGGGCGCACACTGAAGCTTTCTTT. This codes for CASSSQGAHTEAFF. The chain joins TRBV27 to TRBJ1-1; TRBD1 matches 9 bases. Germline assignment: CDR1 MNHEY and CDR2 SMNVEV (reference sequence). V was pared by 4 bases and J by 3 bases, with 3 bases of the junction left unmatched. The CDR3 runs to 14 residues.